Listed below are T cell receptor beta chains from one sample, sequenced in a study of T cell responses to AZD1222 COVID-19 vaccine. Clones were sequenced by immunoSEQ multiplex PCR, and TCRdb holds only the in-frame ones, with some missing. The top ten hold over 1% of the sample, which has about 210,000 clones, around 94% seen once. The source was peripheral blood, collected on day 0 of AZD1222 vaccination. All receptors come from an adult in good health. The CDR3 runs from the conserved cysteine through the conserved F or W. Fields, in order: clone size, J gene, D gene, V gene, CDR3 DNA, CDR3 protein. The D gene is left open where the match is weak. Size tells how often a clone was seen (once, few, many) or the class of an expanded clone, and some rows leave it out.

-	TRBJ1-2	-	TRBV6-2/TRBV6-3	TGTGCCAGCAGTGAGGGTTCCTACACCTTC	CASSEGSYTF
-	TRBJ1-1	-	TRBV18	TGTGCCAGCTCACCCCGGGGGGAGGGCACTGAAGCTTTCTTT	CASSPRGEGTEAFF
once	TRBJ1-5	-	TRBV6-5	TGTGCCAGCAGTTACCTCAATCAGCCCCAGCATTTT	CASSYLNQPQHF
-	TRBJ1-5	TRBD1	TRBV9	TGTGCCAGCAGCGCGGGACAGGAATTAAGAAGCAATCAGCCCCAGCATTTT	CASSAGQELRSNQPQHF
-	TRBJ1-3	-	TRBV30	TGTGCCTGGAGTGTCGGGGGGTTCGGAAACACCATATATTTT	CAWSVGGFGNTIYF
-	TRBJ1-2	TRBD1	TRBV6-5	TGTGCCAGCGTCGGACAGGGGAACTACGGCTACACCTTC	CASVGQGNYGYTF
-	TRBJ1-2	TRBD1	TRBV12-3/TRBV12-4	TGTGCCAGCAGTTTAGAGGGGGCCCATGGCTACACCTTC	CASSLEGAHGYTF
-	TRBJ1-1	-	TRBV12-3/TRBV12-4	TGTGCCAGCAGTTCGGACGGCACTGAAGCTTTCTTT	CASSSDGTEAFF
-	TRBJ2-2	-	TRBV5-4	TGTGCCAGCAGCTTGAATGACATTGGGGCCGGGGAGCTGTTTTTT	CASSLNDIGAGELFF
-	TRBJ1-2	-	TRBV24-1	TGTGCCACCAGTGAGAGGGGCGCGGGCTATGGCTACACCTTC	CATSERGAGYGYTF
-	TRBJ1-1	TRBD1	TRBV5-1	TGCGCCAGCAGCTCAGGGGGCTCAATAGCTTTCTTT	CASSSGGSIAFF
-	TRBJ1-2	-	TRBV9	TGTGCCAGCAGCGATGGAGGGAACTATGGCTACACCTTC	CASSDGGNYGYTF
-	TRBJ1-1	-	TRBV7-3	TGTGCCAGCAGCTTAGGAGCAGGGCAAGGCGGCACTGAAGCTTTCTTT	CASSLGAGQGGTEAFF
-	TRBJ1-4	-	TRBV21-1	TGTGCCAGCAGCATATCCACGCCAGCCGACGAAAAACTGTTTTTT	CASSISTPADEKLFF
-	TRBJ1-1	-	TRBV20-1	TGCGGGATAAGGGGAACTGAAGCTTTCTTT	CGIRGTEAFF
few	TRBJ2-1	TRBD1	TRBV28	TGTGCCAGCAGTTTCCCCGGATCACAGGGGAATGAGCAGTTCTTC	CASSFPGSQGNEQFF
-	TRBJ1-2	-	TRBV18	TGTGCCAGCTCACCACCGGGTCCACAGGGCTATGGCTACACCTTC	CASSPPGPQGYGYTF
-	TRBJ2-5	TRBD1	TRBV5-1	TGCGCCAGCACAGGACAGGGGGCTGAGACCCAGTACTTC	CASTGQGAETQYF
-	TRBJ2-7	-	TRBV2	TGTGCCAGCAGTTCTAATTACGAGCAGTACTTC	CASSSNYEQYF
once	TRBJ1-6	-	TRBV18	TGTGCCAGCTCACCAAGGACGGGACTCAATAATTCACCCCTCCACTTT	CASSPRTGLNNSPLHF
-	TRBJ1-1	-	TRBV4-1	TGCGCCAGCAGCCAAGGTCGGGGGAGGAACACTGAAGCTTTCTTT	CASSQGRGRNTEAFF
-	TRBJ1-2	-	TRBV2	TGTGCCAGCAGGTGGAGCAGTCCGAACTATGGCTACACCTTC	CASRWSSPNYGYTF